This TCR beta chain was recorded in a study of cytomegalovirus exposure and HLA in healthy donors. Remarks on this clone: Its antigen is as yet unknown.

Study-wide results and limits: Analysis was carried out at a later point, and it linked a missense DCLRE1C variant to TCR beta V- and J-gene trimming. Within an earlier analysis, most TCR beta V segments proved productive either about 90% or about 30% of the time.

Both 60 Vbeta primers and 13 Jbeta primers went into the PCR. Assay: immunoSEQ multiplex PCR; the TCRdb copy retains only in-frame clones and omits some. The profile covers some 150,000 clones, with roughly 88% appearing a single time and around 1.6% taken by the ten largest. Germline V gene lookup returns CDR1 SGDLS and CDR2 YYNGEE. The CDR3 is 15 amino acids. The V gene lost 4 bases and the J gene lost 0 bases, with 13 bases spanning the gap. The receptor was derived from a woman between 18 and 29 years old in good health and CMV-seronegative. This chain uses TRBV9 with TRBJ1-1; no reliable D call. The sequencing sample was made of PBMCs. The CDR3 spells CASSPRQGMNTEAFF. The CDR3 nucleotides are TGTGCCAGCAGCCCGAGACAAGGAATGAACACTGAAGCTTTCTTT. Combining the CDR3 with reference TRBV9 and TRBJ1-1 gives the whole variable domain DSGVTQTPKHLITATGQRVTLRCSPRSGDLSVYWYQQSLDQGLQFLIQYYNGEERAKGNILERFSAQQFPDLHSELNLSSLELGDSALYFCASSPRQGMNTEAFFGQGTRLTVV.